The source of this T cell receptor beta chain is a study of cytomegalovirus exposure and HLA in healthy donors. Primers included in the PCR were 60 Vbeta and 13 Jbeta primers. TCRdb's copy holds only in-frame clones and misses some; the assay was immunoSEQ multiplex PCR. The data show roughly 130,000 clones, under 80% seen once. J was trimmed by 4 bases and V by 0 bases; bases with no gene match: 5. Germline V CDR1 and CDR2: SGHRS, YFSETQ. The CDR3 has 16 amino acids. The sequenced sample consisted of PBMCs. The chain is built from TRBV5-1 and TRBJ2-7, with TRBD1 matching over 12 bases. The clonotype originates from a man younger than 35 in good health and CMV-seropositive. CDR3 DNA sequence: TGCGCCAGCAGCTTGGCGTTGGGACAGGGGGCGTACGAGCAGTACTTC. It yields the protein CASSLALGQGAYEQYF.